This T cell receptor beta chain stems from a study of blood T cell repertoires in COVID-19. Study in general: COVID-19 samples from acute and convalescent phases originated in the United States, Italy and Spain. T cells, B-cell-depleted T cells, or PBMCs provided the cDNA or gDNA that served as material.

V lost 0 bases and J lost 3, with 9 bases in between. The length of the CDR3 is 15 residues. The germline V gene encodes CDR1 SGHTA and CDR2 FQGNSA. In the source study's methods: Reference gene primer amplification gave estimated nucleated cell counts. Data came from immunoSEQ multiplex PCR; TCRdb stores just in-frame clones and leaves some out. D and trimming were read from the DNA, whereas the V and J calls and clone size are those reported in that table. The sample contains 200,000 to 300,000 clones, approximately 84% of which appear only once. This receptor was taken from a human donor in a cohort sampled during active COVID-19. V usage is TRBV7-2 and J usage is TRBJ1-5; D gene ambiguous. Sequencing used peripheral blood. CDR3 amino acids: CASSLAPADNQPQHF. DNA of the CDR3: TGTGCCAGCAGCTTAGCGCCGGCGGACAATCAGCCCCAGCATTTT.